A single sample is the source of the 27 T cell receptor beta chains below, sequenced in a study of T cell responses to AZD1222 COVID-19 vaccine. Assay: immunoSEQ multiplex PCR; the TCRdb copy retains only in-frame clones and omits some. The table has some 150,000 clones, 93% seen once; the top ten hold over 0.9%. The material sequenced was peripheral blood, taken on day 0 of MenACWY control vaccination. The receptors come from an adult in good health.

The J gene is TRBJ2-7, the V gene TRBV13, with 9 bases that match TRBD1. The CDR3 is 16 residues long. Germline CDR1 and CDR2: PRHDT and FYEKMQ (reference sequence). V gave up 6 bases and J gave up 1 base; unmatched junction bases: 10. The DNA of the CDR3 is TGTGCCAGCAGGTCCTCCGGGACAGGGACGTCCTACGAGCAGTACTTC. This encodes CASRSSGTGTSYEQYF.

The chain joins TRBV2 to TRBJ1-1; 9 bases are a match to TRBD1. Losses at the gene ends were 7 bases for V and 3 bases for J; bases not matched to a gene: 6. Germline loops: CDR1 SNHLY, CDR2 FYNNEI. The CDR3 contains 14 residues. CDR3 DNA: TGTGCCAGCAATGGACAGGGGCCCGACACTGAAGCTTTCTTT. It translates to CASNGQGPDTEAFF.

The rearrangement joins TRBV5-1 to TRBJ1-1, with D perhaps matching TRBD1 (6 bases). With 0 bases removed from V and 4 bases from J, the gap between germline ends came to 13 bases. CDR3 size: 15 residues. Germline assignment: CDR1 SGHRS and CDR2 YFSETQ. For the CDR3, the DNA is TGCGCCAGCAGCTTGGTGGGGGCTGGCTTCACTGAAGCTTTCTTT. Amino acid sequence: CASSLVGAGFTEAFF.

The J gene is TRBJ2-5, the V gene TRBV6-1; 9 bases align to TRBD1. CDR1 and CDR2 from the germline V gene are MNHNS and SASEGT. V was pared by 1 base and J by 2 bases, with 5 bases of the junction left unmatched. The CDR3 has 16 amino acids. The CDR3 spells CASSEGFGTGQETQYF. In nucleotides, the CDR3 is TGTGCCAGCAGTGAAGGGTTCGGGACAGGGCAAGAGACCCAGTACTTC.

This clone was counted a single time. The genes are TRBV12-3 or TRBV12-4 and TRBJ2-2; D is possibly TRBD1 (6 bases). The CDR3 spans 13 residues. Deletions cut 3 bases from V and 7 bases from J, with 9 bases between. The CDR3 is CASSFTGFGELFF. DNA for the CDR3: TGTGCCAGCAGTTTCACAGGGTTCGGGGAGCTGTTTTTT.

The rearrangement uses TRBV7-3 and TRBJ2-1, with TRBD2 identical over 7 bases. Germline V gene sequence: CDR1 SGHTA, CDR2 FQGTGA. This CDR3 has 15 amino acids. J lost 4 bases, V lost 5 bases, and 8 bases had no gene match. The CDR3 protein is CASSRISGAYNEQFF. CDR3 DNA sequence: TGTGCCAGCAGCCGAATCAGCGGGGCTTACAATGAGCAGTTCTTC.

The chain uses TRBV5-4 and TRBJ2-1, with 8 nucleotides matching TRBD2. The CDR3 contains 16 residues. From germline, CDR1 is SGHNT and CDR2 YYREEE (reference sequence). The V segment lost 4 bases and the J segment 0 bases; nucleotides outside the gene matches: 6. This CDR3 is CASSEGGGNSYNEQFF. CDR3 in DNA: TGTGCCAGCAGCGAAGGCGGGGGGAACTCCTACAATGAGCAGTTCTTC.

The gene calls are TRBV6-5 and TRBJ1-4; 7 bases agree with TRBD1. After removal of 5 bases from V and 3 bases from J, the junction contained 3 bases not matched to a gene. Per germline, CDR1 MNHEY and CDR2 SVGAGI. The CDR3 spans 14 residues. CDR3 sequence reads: CASSPGQPNEKLFF. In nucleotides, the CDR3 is TGTGCCAGCAGTCCGGGACAGCCTAATGAAAAACTGTTTTTT.

The CDR3 protein is CASSLAQGASGYTF. For the CDR3, the DNA is TGTGCCAGCAGTTTAGCACAGGGGGCGTCCGGCTACACCTTC. The chain employs TRBV27 and TRBJ1-2, with 9 nucleotides matching TRBD1. Germline CDR1 MNHEY, CDR2 SMNVEV (reference sequence). After removal of 2 bases from V and 8 bases from J, the junction contained 6 bases not matched to a gene. The CDR3 sequence is 14 residues long.

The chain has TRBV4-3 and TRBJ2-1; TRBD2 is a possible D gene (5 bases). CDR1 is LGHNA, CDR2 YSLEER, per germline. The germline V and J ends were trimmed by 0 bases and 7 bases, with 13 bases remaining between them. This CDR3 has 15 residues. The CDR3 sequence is CASSQDKFRRNEQFF. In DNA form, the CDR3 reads TGCGCCAGCAGCCAAGATAAATTTCGGAGGAATGAGCAGTTCTTC.

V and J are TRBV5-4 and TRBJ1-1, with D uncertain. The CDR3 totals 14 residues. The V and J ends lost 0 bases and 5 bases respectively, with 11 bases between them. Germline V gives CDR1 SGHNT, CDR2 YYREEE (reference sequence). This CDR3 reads CASSLGGSYTEAFF. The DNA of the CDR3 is TGTGCCAGCAGCTTGGGTGGCAGTTATACTGAAGCTTTCTTT.

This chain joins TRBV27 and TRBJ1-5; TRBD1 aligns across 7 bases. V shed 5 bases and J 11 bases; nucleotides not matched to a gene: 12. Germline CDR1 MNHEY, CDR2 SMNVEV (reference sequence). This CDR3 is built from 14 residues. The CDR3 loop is CASSGRQGFGAQHF. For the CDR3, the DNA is TGTGCCAGCAGTGGACGACAGGGCTTCGGGGCCCAGCATTTT.

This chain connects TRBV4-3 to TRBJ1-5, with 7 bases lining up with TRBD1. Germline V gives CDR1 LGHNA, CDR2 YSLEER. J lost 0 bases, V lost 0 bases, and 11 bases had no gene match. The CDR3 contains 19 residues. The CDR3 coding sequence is TGCGCCAGCAGCCAAGATAGGGACAGCGGTGTCCTTAGCAATCAGCCCCAGCATTTT. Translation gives CASSQDRDSGVLSNQPQHF.

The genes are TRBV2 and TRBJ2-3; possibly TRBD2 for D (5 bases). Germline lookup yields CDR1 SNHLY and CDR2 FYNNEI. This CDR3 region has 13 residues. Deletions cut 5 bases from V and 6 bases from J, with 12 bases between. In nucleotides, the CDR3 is TGTGCCAGCAGTTTACTTACGGGGGATACGCAGTATTTT. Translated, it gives CASSLLTGDTQYF.

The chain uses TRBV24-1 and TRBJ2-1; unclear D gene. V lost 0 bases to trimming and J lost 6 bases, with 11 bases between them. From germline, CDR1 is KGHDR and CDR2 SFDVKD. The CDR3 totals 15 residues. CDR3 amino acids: CATSDLGPTGNEQFF. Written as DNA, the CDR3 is TGTGCCACCAGTGATTTGGGACCAACTGGCAATGAGCAGTTCTTC.

CDR3 amino acids: CASSLAGYNEQFF. Here the CDR3 DNA reads TGTGCCAGCAGTTTAGCGGGGTACAATGAGCAGTTCTTC. J is TRBJ2-1 and V is TRBV2, with 8 positions matching TRBD2. Germline V gene sequence: CDR1 SNHLY, CDR2 FYNNEI. With 5 bases clipped from V and 4 bases from J, the junction kept 1 base outside the gene matches. The CDR3 length is 13 residues.

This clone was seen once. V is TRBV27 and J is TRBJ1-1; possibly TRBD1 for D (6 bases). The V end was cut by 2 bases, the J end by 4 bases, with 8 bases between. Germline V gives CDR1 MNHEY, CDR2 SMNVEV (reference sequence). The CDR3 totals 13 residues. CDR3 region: CASSLEGGTEAFF. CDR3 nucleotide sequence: TGTGCCAGCAGTTTAGAAGGGGGCACTGAAGCTTTCTTT.

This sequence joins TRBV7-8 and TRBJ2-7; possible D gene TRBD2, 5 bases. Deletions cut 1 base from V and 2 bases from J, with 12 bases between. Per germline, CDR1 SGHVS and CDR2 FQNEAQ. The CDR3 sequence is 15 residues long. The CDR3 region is CASSLGGLQPYEQYF. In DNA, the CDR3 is TGTGCCAGCAGCTTAGGAGGGCTGCAGCCCTACGAGCAGTACTTC.

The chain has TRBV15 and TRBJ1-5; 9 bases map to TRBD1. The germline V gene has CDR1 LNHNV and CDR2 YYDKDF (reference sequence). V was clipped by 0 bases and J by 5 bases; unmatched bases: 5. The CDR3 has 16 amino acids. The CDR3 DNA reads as TGTGCCACCAGCAGAGAATGGGACAGGGAGGATCAGCCCCAGCATTTT. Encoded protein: CATSREWDREDQPQHF.

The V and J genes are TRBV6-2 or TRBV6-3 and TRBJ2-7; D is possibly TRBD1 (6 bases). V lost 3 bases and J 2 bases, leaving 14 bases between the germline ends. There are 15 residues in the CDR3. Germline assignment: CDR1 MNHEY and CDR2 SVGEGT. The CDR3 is CASSYEVTGAYEQYF. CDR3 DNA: TGTGCCAGCAGTTATGAGGTGACAGGAGCCTACGAGCAGTACTTC.

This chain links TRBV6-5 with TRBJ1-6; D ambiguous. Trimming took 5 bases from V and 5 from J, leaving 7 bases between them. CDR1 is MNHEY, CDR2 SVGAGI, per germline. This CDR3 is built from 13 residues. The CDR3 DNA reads TGTGCCAGCAGTCGCCTTCATAATTCACCCCTCCACTTT. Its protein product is CASSRLHNSPLHF.

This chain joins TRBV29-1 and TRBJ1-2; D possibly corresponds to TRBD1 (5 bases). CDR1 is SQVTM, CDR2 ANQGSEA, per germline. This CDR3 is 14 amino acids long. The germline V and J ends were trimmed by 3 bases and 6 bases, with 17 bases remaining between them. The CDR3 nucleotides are TGCAGCGTTGAGGAGTGGGGCAGGCTAGATGGCTACACCTTC. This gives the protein CSVEEWGRLDGYTF.

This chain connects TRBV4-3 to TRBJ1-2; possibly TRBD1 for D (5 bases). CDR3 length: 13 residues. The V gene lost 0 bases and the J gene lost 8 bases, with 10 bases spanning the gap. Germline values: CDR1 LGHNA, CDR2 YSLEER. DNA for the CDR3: TGCGCCAGCAGCCAAGACCCAGGGTGGGGCTACACCTTC. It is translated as CASSQDPGWGYTF.

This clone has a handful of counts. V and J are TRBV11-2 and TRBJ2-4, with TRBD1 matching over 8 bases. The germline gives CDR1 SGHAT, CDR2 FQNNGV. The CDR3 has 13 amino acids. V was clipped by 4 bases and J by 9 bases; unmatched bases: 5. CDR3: CASSSDRGGIQYF. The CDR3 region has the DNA TGTGCCAGCAGCTCTGACAGGGGAGGCATTCAGTACTTC. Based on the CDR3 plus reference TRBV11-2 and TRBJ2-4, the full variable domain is EAGVAQSPRYKIIEKRQSVAFWCNPISGHATLYWYQQILGQGPKLLIQFQNNGVVDDSQLPKDRFSAERLKGVDSTLKIQPAKLEDSAVYLCASSSDRGGIQYFGAGTRLSVL.

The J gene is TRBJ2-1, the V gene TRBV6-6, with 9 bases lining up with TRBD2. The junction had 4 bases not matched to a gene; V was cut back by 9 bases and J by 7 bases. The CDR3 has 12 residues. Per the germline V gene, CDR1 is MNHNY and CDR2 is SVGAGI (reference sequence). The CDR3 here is CASSGGGNEQFF. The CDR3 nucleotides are TGTGCCAGTAGCGGGGGAGGAAATGAGCAGTTCTTC.

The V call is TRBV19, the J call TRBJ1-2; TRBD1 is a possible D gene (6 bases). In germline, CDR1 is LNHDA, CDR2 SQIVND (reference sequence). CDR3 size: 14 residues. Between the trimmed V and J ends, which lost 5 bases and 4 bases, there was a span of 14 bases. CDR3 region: CASSSTGRGYGYTF. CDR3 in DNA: TGTGCCAGTAGTTCAACAGGGAGAGGCTATGGCTACACCTTC.

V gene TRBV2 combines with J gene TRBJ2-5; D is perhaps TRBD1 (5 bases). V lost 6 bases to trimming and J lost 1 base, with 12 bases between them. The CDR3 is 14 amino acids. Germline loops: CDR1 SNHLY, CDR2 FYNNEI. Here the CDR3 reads CASRDPGAQETQYF. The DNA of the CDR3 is TGTGCCAGCAGAGATCCTGGGGCCCAAGAGACCCAGTACTTC.